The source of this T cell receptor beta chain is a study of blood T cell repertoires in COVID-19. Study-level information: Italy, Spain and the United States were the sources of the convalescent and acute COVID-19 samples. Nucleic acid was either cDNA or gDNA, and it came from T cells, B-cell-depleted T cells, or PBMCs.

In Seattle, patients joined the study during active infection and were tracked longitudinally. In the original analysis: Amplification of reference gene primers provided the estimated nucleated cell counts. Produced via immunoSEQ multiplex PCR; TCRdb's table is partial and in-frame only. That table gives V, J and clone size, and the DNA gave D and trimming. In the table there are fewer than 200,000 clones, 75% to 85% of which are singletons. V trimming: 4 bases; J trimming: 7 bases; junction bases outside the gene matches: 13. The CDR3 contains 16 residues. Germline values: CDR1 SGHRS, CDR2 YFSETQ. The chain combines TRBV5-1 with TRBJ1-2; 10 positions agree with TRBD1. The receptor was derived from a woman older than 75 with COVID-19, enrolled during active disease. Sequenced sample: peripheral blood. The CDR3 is CASSPRPGQGNTGYTF. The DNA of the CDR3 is TGCGCCAGCAGCCCGCGTCCGGGACAGGGGAATACTGGCTACACCTTC.